This T cell receptor beta chain was identified in a study of blood T cell repertoires in COVID-19. Study-level background: PBMCs, B-cell-depleted T cells, or T cells were the source of the cDNA or gDNA that made up the material.

The CDR3 contains 16 residues. Per the germline V gene, CDR1 is SGHTA and CDR2 is FQGNSA. After removal of 5 bases from V and 4 bases from J, the junction contained 11 bases not matched to a gene. Participants were aged about 18 to 89 years from roughly 25 US areas. In the original processing: Amplification of reference gene primers provided the estimated nucleated cell counts. Measured with immunoSEQ multiplex PCR; TCRdb has only the in-frame clones, and not every one. The DNA was the basis for D and trimming; V, J and clone size are from that table. Of around 250,000 clones in the sample, around 87% are singletons; the top ten hold 1.6%.

This receptor was identified in a woman aged 45-59 years who had recovered from COVID-19. The chain carries TRBV7-2 and TRBJ2-7, with TRBD2 matching over 10 bases. The sequenced sample was PBMCs or T cells enriched from blood (not recorded which). This chain's CDR3 is CASSILAGPTPYEQYF. The CDR3 nucleotides read TGTGCCAGCAGCATACTAGCGGGACCTACCCCTTACGAGCAGTACTTC.